Listed here are 8 T cell receptor beta chains from one sample, sequenced in a study of cytomegalovirus exposure and HLA in healthy donors. The data were produced by immunoSEQ multiplex PCR, yet TCRdb's version contains in-frame clones alone and is incomplete. The table includes tens of thousands of clones, approximately 93% detected once. What was sequenced was PBMCs. Receptor source: a woman between 18 and 30 years old in good health and CMV-seropositive.

The J gene is TRBJ2-2, the V gene TRBV6-5, with D possibly TRBD2 on 6 matching bases. V was pared by 5 bases and J by 10 bases, with 20 bases between. Germline V lookup: CDR1 MNHEY, CDR2 SVGAGI. This CDR3 has 15 residues. This chain's CDR3 is CASSKGTPGDLELFF. CDR3 DNA: TGTGCCAGCAGTAAAGGGACTCCCGGTGATTTGGAGCTGTTTTTT.

The chain recombines TRBV6-5 with TRBJ2-1; possibly TRBD2 for D (5 bases). The CDR3 is 12 amino acids. V lost 10 bases, J lost 4 bases, and 11 bases lay in between. The germline V gene encodes CDR1 MNHEY and CDR2 SVGAGI. The CDR3 loop is CAIRTPYNEQFF. The CDR3 region has the DNA TGTGCCATTAGGACTCCGTACAATGAGCAGTTCTTC.

This chain links TRBV7-2 with TRBJ2-1, with TRBD2 matching 7 bases. V was pared by 5 bases and J by 4 bases, with 11 bases of the junction left unmatched. This CDR3 is built from 16 residues. Per germline, CDR1 SGHTA and CDR2 FQGNSA. CDR3 nucleotide sequence: TGTGCCAGCAGCCTAGGTGAGCGGGGAGCTTACAATGAGCAGTTCTTC. As protein: CASSLGERGAYNEQFF.

J is TRBJ1-5 and V is TRBV15, with D possibly being TRBD1 (5 bases). Trimming took off 3 bases at V and 0 bases at J, with 15 bases between the two ends. In germline, CDR1 is LNHNV, CDR2 YYDKDF (reference sequence). The length of the CDR3 is 17 residues. This CDR3 is CATSREKGQYSNQPQHF. The CDR3, as DNA: TGTGCCACCAGCAGGGAAAAAGGACAATATAGCAATCAGCCCCAGCATTTT.

The chain combines TRBV7-7 with TRBJ2-5; 8 bases line up with TRBD2. Germline V gene sequence: CDR1 SSHAT, CDR2 FNYEAQ (reference sequence). The CDR3 extends over 14 amino acids. V was pared by 5 bases and J by 5 bases, with 7 bases of the junction left unmatched. CDR3 DNA sequence: TGTGCCAGCAGCGTACTAGCGGCGGCGGAGACCCAGTACTTC. Residues: CASSVLAAAETQYF.

The chain joins TRBV6-5 to TRBJ1-6; the D is unclear. Germline CDR1 is MNHEY and CDR2 is SVGAGI. CDR3 size: 16 residues. V lost 2 bases, J lost 0 bases, and 8 bases lay in between. CDR3 DNA sequence: TGTGCCAGCAGTTACGGGCCAAGCTCCTATAATTCACCCCTCCACTTT. Its protein is CASSYGPSSYNSPLHF.

This sequence joins TRBV5-1 and TRBJ1-1; D is perhaps TRBD1 (5 bases). Per germline, CDR1 SGHRS and CDR2 YFSETQ. V shed 3 bases and J shed 3 bases, with 15 bases lying between them. The CDR3 has 15 residues. This chain's CDR3 is CASSSGGGLDTEAFF. Written as DNA, the CDR3 is TGCGCCAGCAGCTCGGGGGGAGGATTGGACACTGAAGCTTTCTTT.

The chain links TRBV7-3 to TRBJ2-1; 12 nucleotides match TRBD2. This CDR3 comprises 15 residues. The V and J ends lost 4 bases and 7 bases, in that order; junction bases with no gene match: 5. Germline V gene sequence: CDR1 SGHTA, CDR2 FQGTGA. CDR3 sequence (DNA): TGTGCCAGCAGCTCGACTAGCGGGAGTGGTAATGAGCAGTTCTTC. Amino acids: CASSSTSGSGNEQFF.